The present T cell receptor (beta chain) was sequenced within a study of blood T cell repertoires in COVID-19. In the study's own analysis: Using reference gene primer amplification, nucleated cell counts were estimated. Sequencing used immunoSEQ multiplex PCR; TCRdb keeps in-frame clones, though not all of them. The V and J calls and the clone size are those of that table, but D and trimming were determined from the DNA. Of about 120,000 clones in the sample, 85% were seen once. The sequencing sample was made of peripheral blood. The receptor was derived from an elderly man with acute or convalescent COVID-19.

The CDR3 protein is CSVEWSSYNEQFF. The DNA of the CDR3 is TGCAGCGTTGAGTGGAGCTCCTACAATGAGCAGTTCTTC. J is TRBJ2-1 and V is TRBV29-1; D is uncertain. V shed 3 bases and J shed 0 bases, with 6 bases lying between them. The length of the CDR3 is 13 residues. The germline V gene has CDR1 SQVTM and CDR2 ANQGSEA.